The present T cell receptor beta chain was sequenced within a study of blood T cell repertoires in COVID-19. Overall study: Specimens from acute and convalescent COVID-19 originated in the United States, Italy and Spain. From T cells, B-cell-depleted T cells, or PBMCs came the material, which was cDNA or gDNA.

Some clones are missing from TCRdb's copy, which holds only in-frame ones; the method was immunoSEQ multiplex PCR. The sample gives approximately 210,000 clones, roughly four fifths of which show up once; about 3.2% is in the top ten. Participants came from about two dozen US areas, aged about 18 to 95 years. Cohort 3 donors counted as recovered after two negative PCRs, clearance, or resolved symptoms. Germline-derived CDR1 and CDR2 are LGHNA and YSLEER. This CDR3 is 15 amino acids long. V shed 0 bases and J shed 2 bases, with 8 bases lying between them. The material sequenced was PBMCs or T cells enriched from blood (not recorded which). The chain couples TRBV4-3 to TRBJ2-1; TRBD2 is a possible D gene (6 bases). The origin of this receptor is an older woman who had recovered from COVID-19. The CDR3 DNA reads TGCGCCAGCAGCCAAGAAGGAGGGGCCTACAATGAGCAGTTCTTC. It codes for CASSQEGGAYNEQFF.